Below, 18 T cell receptor beta chains from the same sample are listed, as sequenced in a study of control samples from healthy donors and cancer patients. The repertoire was sequenced with immunoSEQ multiplex PCR; TCRdb's copy has only in-frame clones and lacks some. Found here are roughly 100,000 clones, 80% to 90% of them singletons; the top ten hold more than 7%. Material for sequencing was blood. These receptors came from a man under 40 in good health.

The rearrangement uses TRBV30 and TRBJ2-7, with D tentatively TRBD2 (5 bases). Germline V gene data show CDR1 as GTSNPN and CDR2 as SVGIG (reference sequence). This CDR3 is 15 amino acids long. V lost 0 bases, J lost 8 bases, and 20 bases lay in between. In nucleotides, the CDR3 is TGTGCCTGGAGTGTACGTCTAGCCGATTCCCCGAAGCAGTACTTC. Translation: CAWSVRLADSPKQYF.

The rearrangement joins TRBV6-4 to TRBJ2-1; TRBD2 might be the D (6 bases). The CDR3 is 13 amino acids. Trimming stripped 5 bases from V and 4 bases from J, with 9 bases between. The germline gives CDR1 MRHNA, CDR2 SNTAGT. The DNA for the CDR3 is TGTGCCAGCAGTCGGGAGCTTTACAATGAGCAGTTCTTC. This translates into CASSRELYNEQFF.

This chain uses TRBV10-2 with TRBJ2-4, with 8 bases aligning to TRBD2. The CDR3 has 12 residues. Germline CDR1 and CDR2: WSHSY and SAAADI. Germline trimming cut 10 bases from V and 5 bases from J; bases unmatched to any gene: 4. In DNA, the CDR3 is TGCGCCACGAGGGGACTAGAAAACATTCAGTACTTC. Translating gives CATRGLENIQYF.

The V call is TRBV18, the J call TRBJ1-1; 10 positions match TRBD1. V was clipped by 0 bases and J by 10 bases; unmatched bases: 2. The CDR3 is made up of 13 amino acids. CDR1 KGHSH and CDR2 LQKENI come from the germline V gene. CDR3 amino acids: CASSPPDRGSAFF. CDR3 coding DNA: TGTGCCAGCTCACCACCGGACAGGGGGTCAGCTTTCTTT.

This chain connects TRBV6-6 to TRBJ1-1, with D unclear. Germline assignment: CDR1 MNHNY and CDR2 SVGAGI (reference sequence). CDR3 size: 14 residues. V was trimmed by 5 bases and J by 4 bases, leaving 14 bases between them. The CDR3 DNA reads TGTGCCAGCAGTCTTGCCCCGATGGGCACTGAAGCTTTCTTT. Amino acid sequence: CASSLAPMGTEAFF.

The chain couples TRBV6-6 to TRBJ1-5, with 9 bases matching TRBD1. The CDR3 totals 15 residues. The trim removed 7 bases at V and 6 bases at J, leaving 10 bases unmatched. Germline CDR1 and CDR2: MNHNY and SVGAGI (reference sequence). The CDR3 DNA reads TGTGCCAGCAACCCAACCGGGACAGGGCCTCAGCCCCAGCATTTT. Its translation is CASNPTGTGPQPQHF.

The chain combines TRBV21-1 with TRBJ1-3; the D segment call TRBD1 is taken from the table without a DNA check. TRBV21-1 is termed a pseudogene. The CDR3 contains 17 residues. In DNA, the CDR3 is TGTGCCAGCAGCATAAAAACCCAACCTCAGGGGGGAAACACCATATATTTT. Its protein product is CASSIKTQPQGGNTIYF.

This clone occurred once. The gene calls are TRBV18 and TRBJ1-3; D is ambiguous. Per the germline V gene, CDR1 is KGHSH and CDR2 is LQKENI. V lost 3 bases to trimming and J lost 0 bases, with 12 bases between them. CDR3 length: 16 residues. The CDR3 DNA follows: TGTGCCAGCTCACCCTTTGAGTTATCCTCTGGAAACACCATATATTTT. Translating it yields CASSPFELSSGNTIYF.

The rearrangement uses TRBV30 and TRBJ2-1; tentatively, D is TRBD1 (5 bases). Trimming shortened V by 1 base and J by 7 bases, and 17 bases separated the two germline ends. The CDR3 contains 15 residues. Germline V CDR1 and CDR2: GTSNPN, SVGIG (reference sequence). The CDR3 spells CAWSAPGSNRNEQFF. The CDR3 region has the DNA TGTGCCTGGAGTGCCCCAGGGTCGAACCGGAATGAGCAGTTCTTC.

The chain couples TRBV5-1 to TRBJ2-1; D tentatively reads TRBD1 or TRBD2 (5 bases each). V was cut by 0 bases and J by 12 bases, with 16 bases left in between. Looked up from germline, CDR1 is SGHRS and CDR2 is YFSETQ. CDR3 length equals 14 residues. CDR3 protein: CASSLEGPSMGQFF. CDR3 nucleotide sequence: TGCGCCAGCAGCTTGGAGGGACCGTCTATGGGGCAGTTCTTC.

The chain is built from TRBV7-6 and TRBJ2-5; 7 nucleotides line up with TRBD2. With 3 bases clipped from V and 5 bases from J, the junction kept 9 bases outside the gene matches. This CDR3 has 15 residues. The V gene's germline CDR1 is SGHVS and CDR2 FNYEAQ. This CDR3 reads CASSFPGAGGETQYF. The DNA for the CDR3 is TGTGCCAGCAGCTTCCCCGGGGCCGGGGGGGAGACCCAGTACTTC.

The gene calls are TRBV11-2 and TRBJ2-3, with unresolved D. The ends were cut back, 6 bases at V and 2 bases at J, with 3 bases in the middle. Germline V gene lookup returns CDR1 SGHAT and CDR2 FQNNGV. The CDR3 has 11 amino acids. The CDR3 bases are TGTGCCAGCAGTAACACAGATACGCAGTATTTT. It yields the protein CASSNTDTQYF. Drawing the rest from reference TRBV11-2 and TRBJ2-3, the complete variable domain is EAGVAQSPRYKIIEKRQSVAFWCNPISGHATLYWYQQILGQGPKLLIQFQNNGVVDDSQLPKDRFSAERLKGVDSTLKIQPAKLEDSAVYLCASSNTDTQYFGPGTRLTVL.

This clone was seen ten or more times. V gene TRBV7-9 combines with J gene TRBJ2-1; 12 positions agree with TRBD2. V lost 5 bases to trimming and J lost 1 base; unmatched junction nucleotides: 3. Germline V CDR1 and CDR2: SEHNR, FQNEAQ (reference sequence). The CDR3 runs to 16 residues. As DNA, the CDR3 is TGTGCCAGCAGCCCCCTAGCGGGGGGGTCCTACAATGAGCAGTTCTTC. Residues: CASSPLAGGSYNEQFF.

This clone has a single count. This chain links TRBV5-6 with TRBJ1-6, with D possibly being TRBD1 (5 bases). The CDR3 covers 15 residues. Trimming stripped 4 bases from V and 4 bases from J, with 12 bases between. Germline CDR1 SGHDT, CDR2 YYEEEE. The CDR3 sequence is CASSQTARYNSPLHF. DNA of the CDR3: TGTGCCAGCAGCCAGACAGCCCGGTATAATTCACCCCTCCACTTT.

Note on this clone: Within the sample, other DNA sequences also encode this same CDR3. The chain couples TRBV5-1 to TRBJ2-6, with a weak D call TRBD1 (5 bases). The CDR3 runs 15 residues. The germline V and J ends were trimmed by 3 bases and 0 bases, with 7 bases remaining between them. Germline V gene data show CDR1 as SGHRS and CDR2 as YFSETQ. The CDR3 spells CASSSQGSGANVLTF. CDR3 nucleotide sequence: TGCGCCAGCAGCTCTCAGGGCTCTGGGGCCAACGTCCTGACTTTC.

The genes are TRBV2 and TRBJ2-7; 9 bases fit TRBD1. From germline, CDR1 is SNHLY and CDR2 FYNNEI. This CDR3 is built from 16 residues. Unmatched junction bases numbered 6, after V lost 2 bases and J lost 1 base. The CDR3 DNA follows: TGTGCCAGCAGTGAATGGAAGGGGACAGGGTCCTACGAGCAGTACGTC. Translating it yields CASSEWKGTGSYEQYV.

The chain joins TRBV30 to TRBJ1-2; D remains ambiguous. This CDR3 comprises 15 residues. The V end was cut by 0 bases, the J end by 4 bases, with 15 bases between. Germline V CDR1 and CDR2: GTSNPN, SVGIG (reference sequence). The CDR3 sequence is CAWSVQTPASYGYTF. Here the CDR3 DNA reads TGTGCCTGGAGTGTACAAACCCCCGCCAGCTATGGCTACACCTTC.

The V call is TRBV6-5, the J call TRBJ1-4; D gene uncertain. CDR1 is MNHEY and CDR2 is SVGAGI in the germline V gene. The CDR3 covers 14 residues. The ends were cut back, 10 bases at V and 3 bases at J, with 15 bases in the middle. Here the CDR3 DNA reads TGTGCCACCTTTCTGAGGGTGGCTAATGAAAAACTGTTTTTT. It is translated as CATFLRVANEKLFF.